This is a list of T cell receptor beta chains from one sample in a study of T cell changes during pregnancy in multiple sclerosis. Method: immunoSEQ multiplex PCR; TCRdb's copy keeps in-frame clones and lacks some. The data show tens of thousands of clones, roughly 92% seen once. Sample: peripheral blood, taken after pregnancy. These receptors were taken from a female donor in good health, enrolled as a control in a pregnancy study. CDR3s include the opening cysteine and the closing phenylalanine or tryptophan. D genes are given only for firm matches. Size is stated for part of the rows, as once, few or many counts, or as a class when the clone is expanded.

- TRBJ2-5 TRBD1 TRBV10-3 TGTGCCATCAGTGAGTCAGGACAGGGAGTACAAGAGACCCAGTACTTC CAISESGQGVQETQYF
few TRBJ2-7 TRBD1 TRBV4-3 TGCGCCAGCAGCCAAGCAACAGGGACAGGCTACGAGCAGTACTTC CASSQATGTGYEQYF
- TRBJ1-2 TRBD1 TRBV7-9 TGTGCCAGCAGCTGGGCGCGGACAGGGATCGTCTCTAACTATGGCTACACCTTC CASSWARTGIVSNYGYTF
- TRBJ2-2 - TRBV4-1 TGCGCCAGCAGCCACAACGAGGGGGCCGGGGAGCTGTTTTTT CASSHNEGAGELFF
- TRBJ1-2 TRBD1 TRBV29-1 TGCAGCGTCGCCGGCCGACAGGGAAAATACCCTAACTATGGCTACACCTTC CSVAGRQGKYPNYGYTF
- TRBJ1-6 - TRBV10-1 TGCGCCAGCAGAGAGACAGTGGAATCACCCCTCCACTTT CASRETVESPLHF
- TRBJ1-5 - TRBV7-7 TGTGCCAGCAGCTTAGGACGGGATCAGCCCCAGCATTTT CASSLGRDQPQHF
- TRBJ2-7 - TRBV2 TGTGCCAGCGTACGGGACTCCTTATACGAGCAGTACTTC CASVRDSLYEQYF
- TRBJ2-5 TRBD2 TRBV12-5 TGTGCTAGTGGTTTGCCGGGAGGGGAGACCCAGTACTTC CASGLPGGETQYF
- TRBJ2-3 TRBD2 TRBV30 TGTGCCTGGAGTCTCGGGCTAGCGGGAGCAGATACGCAGTATTTT CAWSLGLAGADTQYF
- TRBJ2-6 TRBD1 TRBV5-4 TGTGCCAGCAGCTTTCCCAGGGGGACCGGGGCCAACGTCCTGACTTTC CASSFPRGTGANVLTF
- TRBJ2-7 TRBD2 TRBV4-1 TGCGCCAGCAGCCAAGAAAGCGGGAGGGAGCAGTACTTC CASSQESGREQYF
- TRBJ2-7 TRBD2 TRBV5-6 TGTGCCAGCAGCTCAGAACTAGCGGACGTTGAGCAGTACTTC CASSSELADVEQYF
- TRBJ1-2 TRBD1 TRBV6-5 TGTGCCAGCAGGGCGGGACAGGGTAATTATGGCTACACCTTC CASRAGQGNYGYTF
- TRBJ1-6 TRBD1 TRBV19 TGTGCCAGTAGTGACAGGGGGCATTCACCCCTCCACTTT CASSDRGHSPLHF
once TRBJ2-5 TRBD2 TRBV11-3 TGTGCCAGCAGCCCTGGACTAGCTACCTTGGAGACCCAGTACTTC CASSPGLATLETQYF
- TRBJ2-5 TRBD1 TRBV7-3 TGTGCCAGCAGCTCACAGGGGCTGGGTCGAGAGACCCAGTACTTC CASSSQGLGRETQYF
- TRBJ2-2 - TRBV7-2 TGTGCCAGCAGCTTAGGACTAGCGAACACCGGGGAGCTGTTTTTT CASSLGLANTGELFF
- TRBJ2-3 - TRBV11-1 TGTGCCAGCAGCTTAAATACGGGTACGCAGTATTTT CASSLNTGTQYF
- TRBJ2-7 - TRBV7-2 TGTGCCAGCAAACAGGGTGGGGGCTACGAGCAGTACTTC CASKQGGGYEQYF